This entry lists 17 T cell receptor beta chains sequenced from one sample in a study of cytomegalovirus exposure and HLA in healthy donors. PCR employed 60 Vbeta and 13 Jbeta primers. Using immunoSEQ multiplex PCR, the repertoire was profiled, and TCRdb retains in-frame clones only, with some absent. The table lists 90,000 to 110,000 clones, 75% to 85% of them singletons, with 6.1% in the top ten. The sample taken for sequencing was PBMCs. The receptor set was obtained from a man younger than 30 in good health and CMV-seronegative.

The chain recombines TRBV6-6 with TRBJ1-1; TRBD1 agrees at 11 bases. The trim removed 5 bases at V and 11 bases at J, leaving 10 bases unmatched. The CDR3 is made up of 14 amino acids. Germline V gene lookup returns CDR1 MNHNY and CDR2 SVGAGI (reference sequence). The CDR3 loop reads CASSHRDRGSGAFF. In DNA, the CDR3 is TGTGCCAGCAGTCACCGGGACAGGGGGTCAGGGGCTTTCTTT.

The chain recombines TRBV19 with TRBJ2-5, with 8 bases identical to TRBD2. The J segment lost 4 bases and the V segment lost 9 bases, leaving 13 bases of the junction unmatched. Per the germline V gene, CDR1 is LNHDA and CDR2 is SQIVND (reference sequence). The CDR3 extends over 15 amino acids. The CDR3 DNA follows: TGTGCCAGCGGTGCGGCGGGAGGCCTCCGAGAGACCCAGTACTTC. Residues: CASGAAGGLRETQYF.

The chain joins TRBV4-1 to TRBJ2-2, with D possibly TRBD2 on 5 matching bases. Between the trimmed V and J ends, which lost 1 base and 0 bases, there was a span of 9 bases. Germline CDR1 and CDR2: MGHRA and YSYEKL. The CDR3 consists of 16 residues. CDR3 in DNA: TGCGCCAGCAGCCAAGTAGCACTAGCGAACACCGGGGAGCTGTTTTTT. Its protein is CASSQVALANTGELFF.

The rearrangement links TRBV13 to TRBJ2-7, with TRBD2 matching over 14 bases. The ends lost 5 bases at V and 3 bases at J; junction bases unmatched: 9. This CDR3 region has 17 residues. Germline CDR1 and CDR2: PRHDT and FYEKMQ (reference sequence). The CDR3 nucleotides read TGTGCCAGCAGCCAGGGACTAGCGGGAGCCAAGAGCTACGAGCAGTACTTC. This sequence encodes CASSQGLAGAKSYEQYF.

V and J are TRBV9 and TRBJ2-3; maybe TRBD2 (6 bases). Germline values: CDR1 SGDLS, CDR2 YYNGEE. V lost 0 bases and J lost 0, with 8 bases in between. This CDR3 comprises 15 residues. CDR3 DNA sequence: TGTGCCAGCAGCGTAGTAGCGGCTAGCACAGATACGCAGTATTTT. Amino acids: CASSVVAASTDTQYF.

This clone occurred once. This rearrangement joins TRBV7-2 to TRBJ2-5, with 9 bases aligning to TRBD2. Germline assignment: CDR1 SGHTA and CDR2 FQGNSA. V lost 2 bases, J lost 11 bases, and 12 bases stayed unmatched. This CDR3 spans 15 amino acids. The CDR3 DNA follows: TGTGCCAGCAGCTTATATCAGCGGGAGGAGGTTGAGCAGTACTTC. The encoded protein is CASSLYQREEVEQYF.

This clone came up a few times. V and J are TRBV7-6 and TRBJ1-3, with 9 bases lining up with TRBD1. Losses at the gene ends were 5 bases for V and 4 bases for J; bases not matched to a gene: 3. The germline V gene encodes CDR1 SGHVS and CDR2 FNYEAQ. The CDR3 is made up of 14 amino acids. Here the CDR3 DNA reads TGTGCCAGCAGCCCGGGGACAGGGGGAAACACCATATATTTT. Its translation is CASSPGTGGNTIYF.

The CDR3: CASSSGLAGSYEQYF. CDR3 DNA: TGTGCCAGTAGTTCCGGACTAGCGGGGTCCTACGAGCAGTACTTC. This sequence joins TRBV19 and TRBJ2-7; 12 nucleotides agree with TRBD2. From germline, CDR1 is LNHDA and CDR2 SQIVND (reference sequence). V was clipped by 5 bases and J by 1 base; unmatched bases: 3. The CDR3 totals 15 residues.

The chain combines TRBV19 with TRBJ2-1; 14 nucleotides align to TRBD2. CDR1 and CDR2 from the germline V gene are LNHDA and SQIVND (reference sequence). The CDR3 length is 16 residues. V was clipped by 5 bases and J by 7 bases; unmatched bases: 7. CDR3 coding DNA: TGTGCCAGTAGTGTCCGAGGACTAGCGGGAGGTAATGAGCAGTTCTTC. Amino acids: CASSVRGLAGGNEQFF.

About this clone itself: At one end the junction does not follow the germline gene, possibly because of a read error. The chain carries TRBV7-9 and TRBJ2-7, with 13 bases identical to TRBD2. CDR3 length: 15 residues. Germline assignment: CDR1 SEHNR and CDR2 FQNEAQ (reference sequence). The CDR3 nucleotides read TGTTCCAGCAGCTCGGGACTAGCGGGATTCTACGAGCAGTACTTC. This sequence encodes CSSSSGLAGFYEQYF.

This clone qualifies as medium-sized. The CDR3 coding sequence is TGCGCCAGCAGCCAAGTGACTAGCGGGCGTCCCGGGTACACCGGGGAGCTGTTTTTT. Its translation: CASSQVTSGRPGYTGELFF. The chain combines TRBV4-3 with TRBJ2-2; 10 bases align to TRBD2. This CDR3 region has 19 residues. The V and J ends lost 1 base and 3 bases, in that order; junction bases with no gene match: 11. Germline V lookup: CDR1 LGHNA, CDR2 YSLEER.

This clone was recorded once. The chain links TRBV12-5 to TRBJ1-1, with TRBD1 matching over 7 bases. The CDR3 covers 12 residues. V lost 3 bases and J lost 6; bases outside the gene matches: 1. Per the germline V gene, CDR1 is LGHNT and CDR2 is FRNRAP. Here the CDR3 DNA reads TGTGCTAGTGGTTTCGACAGGGCTGAAGCTTTCTTT. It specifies CASGFDRAEAFF.

DNA of the CDR3: TGCGCCACAATGCGGCGGGAGGGGGGGCAAGAGACCCAGTACTTC. Its translation is CATMRREGGQETQYF. The chain combines TRBV10-2 with TRBJ2-5, with TRBD2 identical over 9 bases. The germline V gene has CDR1 WSHSY and CDR2 SAAADI. V was pared by 10 bases and J by 2 bases, with 11 bases of the junction left unmatched. The CDR3 totals 15 residues.

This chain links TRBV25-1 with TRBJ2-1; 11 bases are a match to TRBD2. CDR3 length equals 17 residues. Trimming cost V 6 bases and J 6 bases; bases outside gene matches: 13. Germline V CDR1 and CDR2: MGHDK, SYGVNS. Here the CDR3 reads CASRRETSGIGGNEQFF. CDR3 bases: TGTGCCAGCAGAAGGGAGACTAGCGGGATAGGGGGCAATGAGCAGTTCTTC.

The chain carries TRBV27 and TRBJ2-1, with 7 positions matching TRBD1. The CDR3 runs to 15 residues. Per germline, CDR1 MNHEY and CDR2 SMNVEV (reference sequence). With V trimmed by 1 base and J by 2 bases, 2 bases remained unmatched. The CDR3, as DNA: TGTGCCAGCAGTTTATTGCAGGGGGCCTACAATGAGCAGTTCTTC. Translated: CASSLLQGAYNEQFF.

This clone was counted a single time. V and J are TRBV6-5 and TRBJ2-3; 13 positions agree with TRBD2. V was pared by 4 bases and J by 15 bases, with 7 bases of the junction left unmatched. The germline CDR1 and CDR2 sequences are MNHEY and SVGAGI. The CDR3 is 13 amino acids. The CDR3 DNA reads TGTGCCAGCAGTTCCTCGGGACTAGCGGGAATATATTTT. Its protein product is CASSSSGLAGIYF.

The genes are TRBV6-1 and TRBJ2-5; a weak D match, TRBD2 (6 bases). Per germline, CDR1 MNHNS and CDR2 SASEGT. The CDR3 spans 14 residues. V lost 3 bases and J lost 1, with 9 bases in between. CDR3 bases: TGTGCCAGCAGTGAGGGGGGATCCCAAGAGACCCAGTACTTC. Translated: CASSEGGSQETQYF.